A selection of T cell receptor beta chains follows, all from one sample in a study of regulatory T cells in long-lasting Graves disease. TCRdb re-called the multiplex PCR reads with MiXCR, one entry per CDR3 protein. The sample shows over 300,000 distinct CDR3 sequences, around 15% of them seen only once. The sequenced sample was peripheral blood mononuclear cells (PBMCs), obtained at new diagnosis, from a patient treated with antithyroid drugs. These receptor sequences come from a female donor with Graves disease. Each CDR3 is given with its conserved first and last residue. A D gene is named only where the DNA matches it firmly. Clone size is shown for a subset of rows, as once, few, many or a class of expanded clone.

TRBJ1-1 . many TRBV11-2 CASSPAGGPLRSEAFF TGTGCCAGCAGCCCAGCCGGGGGACCCCTTCGGTCTGAAGCTTTCTTT
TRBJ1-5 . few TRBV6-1 CASHRGEDQPQHF TGTGCCAGCCACCGGGGGGAGGATCAGCCCCAGCATTTT
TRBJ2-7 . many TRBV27 CASSEGNEQYF TGTGCCAGCAGTGAGGGGAACGAGCAGTACTTC
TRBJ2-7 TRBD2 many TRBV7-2 CASSLAGGPPYEQYF TGTGCCAGCAGCTTAGCGGGAGGGCCTCCCTACGAGCAGTACTTC
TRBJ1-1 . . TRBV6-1 CASTPRRVGRTEAFF TGTGCCAGCACTCCTCGACGGGTCGGGAGGACTGAAGCTTTCTTT
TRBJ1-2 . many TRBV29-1 CSVEDWKGWYGYTF TGCAGCGTTGAAGATTGGAAGGGTTGGTATGGCTACACCTTC
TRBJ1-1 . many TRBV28 CASTLGRGQVTTEAFF TGTGCCAGCACCCTCGGAAGGGGACAAGTAACAACTGAAGCTTTCTTT
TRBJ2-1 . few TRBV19 CASSISRRWEQFF TGTGCCAGTAGTATTAGCCGCCGCTGGGAGCAGTTCTTC
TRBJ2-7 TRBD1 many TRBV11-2 CASSPNAGTGVYEQYF TGTGCCAGCAGCCCAAACGCCGGGACAGGGGTATACGAGCAGTACTTC
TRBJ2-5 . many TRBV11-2 CASSLHIEGQLEQETQYF TGTGCCAGCAGCTTACACATCGAAGGACAGCTGGAGCAAGAGACCCAGTACTTC
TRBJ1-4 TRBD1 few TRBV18 CASSPSTGEGEKLFF TGTGCCAGCTCACCAAGTACAGGGGAGGGAGAAAAACTGTTTTTT
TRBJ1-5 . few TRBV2 CASSEEGGWSNQPQHF TGTGCCAGCAGTGAAGAGGGGGGTTGGAGCAATCAGCCCCAGCATTTT
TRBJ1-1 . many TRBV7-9 CASMLVRTEAFF TGTGCCAGCATGCTCGTGAGGACTGAAGCTTTCTTT
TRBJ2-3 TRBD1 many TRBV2 CASSERILPGQSTDTQYF TGTGCCAGCAGTGAAAGGATTCTTCCGGGACAGTCCACAGATACGCAGTATTTT
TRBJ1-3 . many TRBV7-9 CASSFLDHSGNTIYF TGTGCCAGCAGCTTTCTTGACCACTCTGGAAACACCATATATTTT
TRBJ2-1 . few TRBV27 CASSVVERAYNEQFF TGTGCCAGCAGCGTCGTTGAAAGGGCCTACAATGAGCAGTTCTTC
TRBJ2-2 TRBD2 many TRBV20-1 CSAVLGLAGALTGELFF TGCAGTGCTGTCTTGGGACTAGCGGGAGCCCTGACCGGGGAGCTGTTTTTT
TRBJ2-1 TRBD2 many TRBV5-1 CASRATSGSSNEQFF TGCGCCAGCAGGGCCACTAGCGGGAGTTCAAATGAGCAGTTCTTC
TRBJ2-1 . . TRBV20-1 CSASGGQYNEQFF TGCAGTGCTAGCGGGGGACAGTACAATGAGCAGTTCTTC
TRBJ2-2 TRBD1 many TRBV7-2 CATSLGQGHTGELFF TGTGCCACCTCCTTGGGACAGGGACACACCGGGGAGCTGTTTTTT
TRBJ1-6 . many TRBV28 CASSLTGNSPLHF TGTGCCAGCAGCTTAACGGGGAATTCACCCCTCCACTTT
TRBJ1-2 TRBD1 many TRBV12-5 CASGLAPGQGGGYTF TGTGCTAGTGGTTTGGCGCCGGGACAGGGGGGCGGCTACACCTTC
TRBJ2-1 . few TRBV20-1 CSAVGYNEQFF TGCAGTGCAGTGGGATACAATGAGCAGTTCTTC
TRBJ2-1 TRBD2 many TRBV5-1 CASTAGTSGSSEQFF TGCGCCAGCACCGCGGGGACTAGCGGGAGTAGTGAGCAGTTCTTC
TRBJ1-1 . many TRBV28 CASHMNTEAFF TGTGCCAGCCACATGAACACTGAAGCTTTCTTT
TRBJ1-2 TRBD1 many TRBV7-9 CASSAAGTVYGYTF TGTGCCAGCAGCGCCGCCGGGACAGTCTATGGCTACACCTTC
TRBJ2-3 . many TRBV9 CASSDRRAGDTQYF TGTGCCAGCAGCGACCGAAGGGCAGGGGATACGCAGTATTTT
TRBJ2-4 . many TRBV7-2 CASSLVGSGPSKNIQYF TGTGCCAGCAGCTTAGTTGGTAGCGGCCCCTCCAAAAACATTCAGTACTTC
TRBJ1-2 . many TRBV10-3 CAITASYGYTF TGTGCCATCACTGCCTCCTATGGCTACACCTTC
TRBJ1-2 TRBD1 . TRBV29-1 CSVGTGTGYGYTF TGCAGCGTCGGCACCGGGACAGGCTATGGCTACACCTTC
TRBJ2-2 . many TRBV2 CASSENRPNTGELFF TGTGCCAGCAGTGAGAACAGACCGAACACCGGGGAGCTGTTTTTT
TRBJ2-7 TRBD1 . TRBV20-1 CSAPGTGNYEQYF TGCAGTGCACCCGGGACAGGGAACTACGAGCAGTACTTC
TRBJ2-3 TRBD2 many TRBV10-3 CATLWEGPTDTQYF TGTGCCACCTTGTGGGAGGGGCCGACAGATACGCAGTATTTT
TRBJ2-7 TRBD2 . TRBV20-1 CSAVVAGSYEQYF TGCAGTGCGGTGGTAGCGGGGAGCTACGAGCAGTACTTC
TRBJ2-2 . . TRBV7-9 CASSLDWTQGGELFF TGTGCCAGCAGCTTAGATTGGACGCAGGGAGGGGAGCTGTTTTTT
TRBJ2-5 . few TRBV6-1 CASSTAKLGRETQYF TGTGCCAGCAGTACGGCGAAACTAGGGAGGGAGACCCAGTACTTC